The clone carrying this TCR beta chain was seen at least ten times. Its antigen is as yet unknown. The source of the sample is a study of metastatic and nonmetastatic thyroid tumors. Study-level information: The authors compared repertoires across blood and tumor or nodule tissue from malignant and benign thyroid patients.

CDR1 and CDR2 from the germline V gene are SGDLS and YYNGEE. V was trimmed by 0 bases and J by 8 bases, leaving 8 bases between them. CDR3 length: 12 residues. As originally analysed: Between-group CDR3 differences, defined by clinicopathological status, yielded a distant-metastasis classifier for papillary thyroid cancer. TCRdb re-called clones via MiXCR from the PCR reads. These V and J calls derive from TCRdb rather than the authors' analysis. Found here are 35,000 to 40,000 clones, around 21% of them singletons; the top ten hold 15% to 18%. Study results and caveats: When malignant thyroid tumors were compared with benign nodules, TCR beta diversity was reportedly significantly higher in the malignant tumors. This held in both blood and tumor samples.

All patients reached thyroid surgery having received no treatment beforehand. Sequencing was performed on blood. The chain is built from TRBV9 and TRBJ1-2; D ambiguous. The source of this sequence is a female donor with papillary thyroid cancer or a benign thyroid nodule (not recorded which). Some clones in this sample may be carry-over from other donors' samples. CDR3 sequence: CASSVGYKGYTF. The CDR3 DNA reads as TGTGCCAGCAGCGTAGGCTACAAGGGCTACACCTTC.